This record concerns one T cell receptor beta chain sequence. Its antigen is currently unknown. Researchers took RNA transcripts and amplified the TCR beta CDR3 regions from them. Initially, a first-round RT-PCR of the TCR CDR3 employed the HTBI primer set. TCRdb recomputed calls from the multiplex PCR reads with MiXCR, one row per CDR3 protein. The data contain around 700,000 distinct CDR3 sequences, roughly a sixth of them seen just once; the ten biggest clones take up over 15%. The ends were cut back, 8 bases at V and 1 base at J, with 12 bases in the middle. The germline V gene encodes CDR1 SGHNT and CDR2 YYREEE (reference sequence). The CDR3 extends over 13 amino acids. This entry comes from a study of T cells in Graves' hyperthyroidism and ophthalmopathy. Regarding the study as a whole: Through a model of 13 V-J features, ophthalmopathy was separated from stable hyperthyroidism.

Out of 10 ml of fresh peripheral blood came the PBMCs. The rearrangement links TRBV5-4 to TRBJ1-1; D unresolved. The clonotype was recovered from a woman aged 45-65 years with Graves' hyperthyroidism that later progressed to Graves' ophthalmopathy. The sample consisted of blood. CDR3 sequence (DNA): TGTGCCAGTAGCAAGGCGGAGAACACTGAAGCTTTCTTT. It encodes CASSKAENTEAFF.